The clone carrying this T cell receptor (beta chain) was found a few times. The antigen remains unidentified. This specimen comes from a study of T cells after yellow fever vaccination. Study-wide results and caveats: In post-booster samples, most primary-vaccination clones reappeared (just under 97% CD4, 70% to 90% CD8). Peak timing came faster in the weaker secondary response, day 5 versus 15. Few clonotypes appeared in both CD4 and CD8 compartments.

This CDR3 has 15 amino acids. CDR1 and CDR2 (germline): SGHTA, FQGNSA. Unmatched junction bases numbered 7, after V lost 1 base and J lost 10 bases. One entry per CDR3 protein, called by TCRdb with MiXCR from the 5' RACE reads. The data contain about 630,000 distinct CDR3 sequences, 12% of them seen just once; the ten biggest clones take up about 15%. The source is a man aged 25 to 45 who received the YFV17D yellow fever vaccine. The chain has TRBV7-2 and TRBJ1-2; 12 positions agree with TRBD1. This material consisted of PBMCs, taken on the day of the yellow fever booster vaccination. The CDR3 here is CASSLEGGTGGSYTF. The CDR3 DNA sequence: TGTGCCAGCAGCTTAGAGGGGGGGACAGGGGGCTCCTACACCTTC.